A single sample is the source of the 12 T cell receptor beta chains below, sequenced in a study of T-cell reconstitution after alpha-beta-depleted transplantation in children. The library targeted TCRbeta and was prepared with unique molecular identifiers. TCRdb re-called the PCR reads through MiXCR, storing one row per CDR3 protein. The sample includes approximately 16,000 distinct CDR3 sequences, approximately 5.1% of them seen just once. The starting material was PBMCs, obtained before TCRalphabeta/CD19-depleted stem cell transplant. Receptors originate from a boy between 5 and 17 years old with acute lymphoblastic leukemia, due to receive a stem cell transplant.

The rearrangement joins TRBV7-8 to TRBJ2-2; TRBD1 matches 8 bases. Germline V CDR1 and CDR2: SGHVS, FQNEAQ. Trimming cost V 9 bases and J 4 bases; bases outside gene matches: 13. The CDR3 has 16 residues. The CDR3 bases are TGTGCCAGGAGCCCCGGCTTCGACAGGGGCACCGGGGAGCTGTTTTTT. The encoded protein is CARSPGFDRGTGELFF.

This clonotype occurred many times. The chain couples TRBV27 to TRBJ2-1, with D possibly being TRBD2 (6 bases). Between the trimmed V and J ends, which lost 7 bases and 3 bases, there was a span of 19 bases. Germline CDR1 is MNHEY and CDR2 is SMNVEV (reference sequence). The CDR3 is 16 amino acids. CDR3 residues: CASTLNMGSGYNEQFF. For the CDR3, the DNA is TGTGCCAGCACCCTTAACATGGGTAGCGGCTACAATGAGCAGTTCTTC.

This clonotype has at least ten counts. This sequence joins TRBV28 and TRBJ2-3, with 10 nucleotides matching TRBD1. Germline V gene data show CDR1 as MDHEN and CDR2 as SYDVKM. This CDR3 is built from 16 residues. J lost 0 bases, V lost 2 bases, and 2 bases had no gene match. The CDR3 region has the DNA TGTGCCAGCAGTTTAATGACAGGGGGCAGCACAGATACGCAGTATTTT. Encoded protein: CASSLMTGGSTDTQYF.

About this clonotype: An end of the junction differs from the germline gene, which may be a read error. The chain has TRBV5-5 and TRBJ2-2; D perhaps matches TRBD2 (6 bases). The CDR3 has 14 residues. The germline CDR1 and CDR2 sequences are SGHKS and YYEKEE (reference sequence). CDR3 in amino acids: CASSPGQRCGELLF. The CDR3 DNA reads as TGTGCCAGCAGCCCGGGGCAGCGATGCGGGGAGCTGCTTTTT.

This clonotype was counted ten times or more. The gene calls are TRBV29-1 and TRBJ1-2; no reliable D call. Trimming stripped 4 bases from V and 0 bases from J, with 9 bases between. The CDR3 spans 13 residues. Germline-derived CDR1 and CDR2 are SQVTM and ANQGSEA. This CDR3 reads CSVAEGTNYGYTF. The CDR3 coding sequence is TGCAGCGTTGCTGAGGGAACTAACTATGGCTACACCTTC.

This clonotype showed up many times. This CDR3 is CSVGGSSTDTQYF. The CDR3 nucleotides read TGCAGTGTCGGGGGGAGCAGCACAGATACGCAGTATTTT. This sequence joins TRBV20-1 and TRBJ2-3; 7 bases are shared with TRBD2. V gave up 7 bases and J gave up 0 bases; unmatched junction bases: 4. The CDR3 consists of 13 residues. Looked up from germline, CDR1 is DFQATT and CDR2 is SNEGSKA (reference sequence).

This clonotype is medium-sized within its sample. Germline is not matched at one junction end, which may reflect a read error. V and J are TRBV4-3 and TRBJ2-1; D is perhaps TRBD2 (6 bases). Germline CDR1 and CDR2: LGHNA and YSLEER. This CDR3 contains 13 residues. The CDR3 sequence: CASSRSGGNGQFF. The CDR3 DNA reads as TGCGCCAGCAGCAGGAGTGGCGGGAATGGGCAGTTCTTC.

This clonotype is medium-sized (0.01 to 0.1%) in the sample. The rearrangement joins TRBV29-1 to TRBJ1-6; D unclear. This CDR3 region has 11 residues. The germline gives CDR1 SQVTM, CDR2 ANQGSEA. The CDR3 coding sequence is TGCAGGGTCGGGGTAAATTCACCCCTCCACTTT. Its translation is CRVGVNSPLHF.

Within the sample, this clonotype is medium-sized (0.01 to 0.1%). The chain uses TRBV28 and TRBJ2-1, with 10 bases that match TRBD1. The V gene's germline CDR1 is MDHEN and CDR2 SYDVKM. Losses at the gene ends were 4 bases for V and 4 bases for J; bases not matched to a gene: 1. The CDR3 covers 14 residues. As DNA, the CDR3 is TGTGCCAGCAGTTGGGACAGGGGATACAATGAGCAGTTCTTC. This codes for CASSWDRGYNEQFF.

This clonotype was detected a few times. V usage is TRBV7-8 and J usage is TRBJ1-2, with 8 bases fitting TRBD1. The V gene's germline CDR1 is SGHVS and CDR2 FQNEAQ. V gave up 7 bases and J gave up 4 bases; unmatched junction bases: 8. This CDR3 region has 14 residues. The CDR3 loop reads CASTSGQGIYGYTF. The CDR3 nucleotides read TGTGCCAGCACCAGCGGACAGGGAATCTATGGCTACACCTTC.

At least ten counts were recorded for this clonotype. The chain is built from TRBV7-9 and TRBJ1-1; D is unresolved. The length of the CDR3 is 14 residues. CDR1 is SEHNR and CDR2 is FQNEAQ in the germline V gene (reference sequence). Trimming cost V 3 bases and J 0 bases, with 8 bases left between them. The CDR3 loop is CASSLDGMNTEAFF. DNA for the CDR3: TGTGCCAGCAGCTTGGACGGCATGAACACTGAAGCTTTCTTT.

This chain joins TRBV28 and TRBJ1-2, with D unresolved. The CDR3 is 12 residues long. Germline assignment: CDR1 MDHEN and CDR2 SYDVKM. The V and J ends lost 7 bases and 4 bases respectively, with 10 bases between them. The CDR3: CASIAGPYGYTF. CDR3 coding DNA: TGTGCCAGCATCGCCGGGCCCTATGGCTACACCTTC.